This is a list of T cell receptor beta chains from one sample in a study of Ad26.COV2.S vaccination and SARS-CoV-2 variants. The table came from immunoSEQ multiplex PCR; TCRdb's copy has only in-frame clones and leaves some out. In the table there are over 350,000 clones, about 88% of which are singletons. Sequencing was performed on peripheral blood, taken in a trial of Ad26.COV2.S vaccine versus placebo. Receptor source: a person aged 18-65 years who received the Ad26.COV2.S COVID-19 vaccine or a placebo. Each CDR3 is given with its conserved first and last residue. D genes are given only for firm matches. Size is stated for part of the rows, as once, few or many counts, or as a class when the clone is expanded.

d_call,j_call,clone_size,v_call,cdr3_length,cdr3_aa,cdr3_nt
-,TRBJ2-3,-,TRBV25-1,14,CASSARGYTDTQYF,TGTGCCAGCAGTGCGAGAGGCTACACAGATACGCAGTATTTT
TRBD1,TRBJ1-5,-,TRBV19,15,CASSIYDRGNQPQHF,TGTGCCAGTAGTATATACGACAGGGGCAATCAGCCCCAGCATTTT
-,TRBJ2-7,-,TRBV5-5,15,CASSLSWSHDYEQYF,TGTGCCAGCAGCTTATCCTGGTCCCACGACTACGAGCAGTACTTC
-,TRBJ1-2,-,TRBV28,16,CASSPLGALSDYGYTF,TGTGCCAGCAGTCCCCTAGGGGCACTATCGGACTATGGCTACACCTTC
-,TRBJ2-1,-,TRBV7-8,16,CASSTYEGNSYNEQFF,TGTGCCAGCAGCACATATGAGGGGAACTCCTACAATGAGCAGTTCTTC
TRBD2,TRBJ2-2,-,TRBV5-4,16,CASSPGTSGGFGELFF,TGTGCCAGCAGCCCAGGGACTAGCGGGGGGTTCGGGGAGCTGTTTTTT
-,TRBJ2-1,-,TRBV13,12,CASSLDTLVPFF,TGTGCCAGCAGCTTAGATACCTTGGTCCCGTTCTTC
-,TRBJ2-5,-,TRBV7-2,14,CASSRLAGWETQYF,TGTGCCAGCAGCCGGCTGGCGGGGTGGGAGACCCAGTACTTC
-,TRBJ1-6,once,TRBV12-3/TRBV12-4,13,CASSLGLGSPLHF,TGTGCCAGCAGTTTAGGGCTCGGTTCACCCCTCCACTTT
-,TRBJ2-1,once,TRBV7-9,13,CASSLGGLNEQFF,TGTGCCAGCAGCTTAGGAGGGCTCAATGAGCAGTTCTTC
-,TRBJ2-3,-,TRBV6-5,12,CASSLGGNTQYF,TGTGCCAGCAGCTTGGGTGGGAATACGCAGTATTTT